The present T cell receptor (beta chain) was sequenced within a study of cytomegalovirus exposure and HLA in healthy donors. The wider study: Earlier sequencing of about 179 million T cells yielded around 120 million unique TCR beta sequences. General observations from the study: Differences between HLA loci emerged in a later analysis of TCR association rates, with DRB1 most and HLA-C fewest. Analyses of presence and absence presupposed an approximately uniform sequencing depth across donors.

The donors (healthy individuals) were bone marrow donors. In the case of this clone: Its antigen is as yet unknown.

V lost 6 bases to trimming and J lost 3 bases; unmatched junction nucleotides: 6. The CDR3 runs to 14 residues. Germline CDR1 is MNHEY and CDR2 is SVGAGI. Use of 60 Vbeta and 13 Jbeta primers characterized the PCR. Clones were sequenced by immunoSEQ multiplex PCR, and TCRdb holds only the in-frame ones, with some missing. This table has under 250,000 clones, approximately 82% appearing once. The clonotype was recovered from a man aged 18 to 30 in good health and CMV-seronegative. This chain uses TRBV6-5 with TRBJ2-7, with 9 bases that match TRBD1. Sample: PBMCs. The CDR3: CASRLQGANYEQYF. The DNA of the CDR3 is TGTGCCAGCAGGCTACAGGGGGCTAACTACGAGCAGTACTTC.